Shown below are 22 T cell receptor beta chains from a single sample sequenced in a study of T-cell memory formation after mild COVID-19 (TCRdb year 2021). Preparation of the library involved 5' RACE. Sequenced on an Illumina NovaSeq 6000. TCRdb handled the public reads itself, with Q25 trimming in fastp and clone calling in MiXCR, and kept productive beta chains. Each CDR3 protein appears once, grouped with its most common genes and DNA. The sample profile shows some 130,000 distinct CDR3 sequences; about 6% of them were found once. The ten largest make up 2% to 2.5% of the sample. Sequencing was performed on PBMCs or a T cell subset sorted from them (not recorded which). Receptors originate from an adult woman who had mild COVID-19 (a few samples of this study predate the infection). The sample titles of this study are shuffled in the database, so cell type and time point are left out; the donor was told from shared clones.

This clonotype has at least ten counts. This chain uses TRBV5-1 with TRBJ2-5, with D maybe TRBD1 (6 bases). The CDR3 covers 15 residues. Germline V lookup: CDR1 SGHRS, CDR2 YFSETQ. V lost 1 base and J lost 5, with 15 bases in between. As DNA, the CDR3 is TGCGCCAGCAGCTTGAGACGAGGGGGAAGGGAGACCCAGTACTTC. Translating gives CASSLRRGGRETQYF.

This clonotype was detected ten times or more. The chain recombines TRBV7-2 with TRBJ2-3; D remains unclear. This CDR3 is 15 amino acids long. Germline-derived CDR1 and CDR2 are SGHTA and FQGNSA. With 4 bases removed from V and 0 bases from J, the gap between germline ends came to 11 bases. For the CDR3, the DNA is TGTGCCAGCAGCTCAAAGGCGTGGAGCACAGATACGCAGTATTTT. It specifies CASSSKAWSTDTQYF.

The CDR3 DNA reads as TGCAGTGCTAGACCCCAGGGGGCCTACGAGCAGTACTTC. Its translation: CSARPQGAYEQYF. V and J are TRBV20-1 and TRBJ2-7; 7 bases are shared with TRBD1. CDR1 is DFQATT, CDR2 SNEGSKA, per germline (reference sequence). V shed 2 bases and J 2 bases; nucleotides not matched to a gene: 3. The CDR3 runs to 13 residues.

This clonotype showed up many times. The V and J genes are TRBV25-1 and TRBJ2-1, with no clear D. The CDR3 covers 13 residues. The germline CDR1 and CDR2 sequences are MGHDK and SYGVNS. With 1 base removed from V and 6 bases from J, the gap between germline ends came to 7 bases. CDR3 sequence reads: CASSESTGNEQFF. The CDR3 DNA reads TGTGCCAGCAGTGAATCGACCGGCAATGAGCAGTTCTTC.

There are a few counts of this clonotype. The chain recombines TRBV7-2 with TRBJ2-1; maybe TRBD1 (6 bases). V lost 5 bases to trimming and J lost 6 bases, with 11 bases between them. This CDR3 spans 13 amino acids. Germline V lookup: CDR1 SGHTA, CDR2 FQGNSA. DNA of the CDR3: TGTGCCAGCAGCGTGCTACAGGGCAATGAGCAGTTCTTC. Translating gives CASSVLQGNEQFF. Drawing the rest from reference TRBV7-2 and TRBJ2-1, the complete variable domain is GAGVSQSPSNKVTEKGKDVELRCDPISGHTALYWYRQSLGQGLEFLIYFQGNSAPDKSGLPSDRFSAERTGGSVSTLTIQRTQQEDSAVYLCASSVLQGNEQFFGPGTRLTVL.

This clonotype was detected only a few times. The chain uses TRBV5-1 and TRBJ1-1, with a weak D call TRBD1 (5 bases). Trimming removed 4 bases from V and 4 bases from J, with 14 bases in between. The CDR3 sequence is 14 residues long. Looked up from germline, CDR1 is SGHRS and CDR2 is YFSETQ. CDR3 nucleotides: TGCGCCAGCAGCCCTGGGGGGGAAGGCACTGAAGCTTTCTTT. Residues: CASSPGGEGTEAFF. Full variable domain (missing parts from reference TRBV5-1 and TRBJ1-1): KAGVTQTPRYLIKTRGQQVTLSCSPISGHRSVSWYQQTPGQGLQFLFEYFSETQRNKGNFPGRFSGRQFSNSRSEMNVSTLELGDSALYLCASSPGGEGTEAFFGQGTRLTVV.

The chain recombines TRBV7-9 with TRBJ1-5, with D tentatively TRBD1 (6 bases). Germline loops: CDR1 SEHNR, CDR2 FQNEAQ (reference sequence). Between the trimmed V and J ends, which lost 3 bases and 11 bases, there was a span of 14 bases. This CDR3 region has 13 residues. The CDR3, as DNA: TGTGCCAGCAGCTTCGCACCTCAGGGGTCCCAGCATTTT. Its protein is CASSFAPQGSQHF.

The V and J genes are TRBV6-5 and TRBJ1-5; TRBD1 agrees at 7 bases. V lost 6 bases and J lost 7; bases outside the gene matches: 9. The CDR3 extends over 14 amino acids. Germline V gene lookup returns CDR1 MNHEY and CDR2 SVGAGI. The CDR3 DNA is TGTGCCAGCAGATCCACAGGGGTAGGGCAGCCCCAGCATTTT. As protein: CASRSTGVGQPQHF.

In this sample, this clonotype turned up a few times. The chain carries TRBV23-1 and TRBJ2-7; maybe TRBD1 (6 bases). TRBV23-1 is marked as an open reading frame, function uncertain. The CDR3 is made up of 14 amino acids. The V gene lost 2 bases and the J gene lost 3 bases, with 11 bases spanning the gap. CDR3: CASSQRDTNYEQYF. CDR3 DNA sequence: TGCGCCAGCAGTCAAAGGGACACCAACTACGAGCAGTACTTC.

This chain links TRBV7-8 with TRBJ2-5; 8 bases match TRBD2. V lost 5 bases, J lost 3 bases, and 11 bases stayed unmatched. Germline values: CDR1 SGHVS, CDR2 FQNEAQ. The CDR3 consists of 16 residues. CDR3 sequence reads: CASSQSALAGKETQYF. The CDR3, as DNA: TGTGCCAGCAGCCAATCGGCCCTAGCGGGTAAAGAGACCCAGTACTTC. The full variable domain, in which reference TRBV7-8 and TRBJ2-5 provide the parts outside the CDR3, is GAGVSQSPRYKVAKRGQDVALRCDPISGHVSLFWYQQALGQGPEFLTYFQNEAQLDKSGLPSDRFFAERPEGSVSTLKIQRTQQEDSAVYLCASSQSALAGKETQYFGPGTRLLVL.

This clonotype was detected only a few times. The chain uses TRBV6-5 and TRBJ1-1, with 9 bases lining up with TRBD1. Germline values: CDR1 MNHEY, CDR2 SVGAGI. The CDR3 contains 15 residues. The ends lost 6 bases at V and 5 bases at J; junction bases unmatched: 10. The CDR3 region is CASSRLDRGGTEAFF. The CDR3 nucleotides are TGTGCCAGCAGCCGCCTAGACAGGGGGGGAACTGAAGCTTTCTTT.

This clonotype was observed a handful of times. This chain links TRBV29-1 with TRBJ1-1; no reliable D call. This CDR3 comprises 15 residues. CDR1 is SQVTM and CDR2 is ANQGSEA in the germline V gene. Deletions cut 2 bases from V and 1 base from J, with 14 bases between. CDR3 nucleotide sequence: TGCAGCGTTGAAAGTATGTTGCAGGAGAACACTGAAGCTTTCTTT. Protein: CSVESMLQENTEAFF.

The chain carries TRBV4-3 and TRBJ2-3; D is unresolved. Deletions cut 0 bases from V and 2 bases from J, with 12 bases between. Germline lookup yields CDR1 LGHNA and CDR2 YSLEER. This CDR3 has 16 residues. CDR3 residues: CASSQETRLVTDTQYF. CDR3 DNA: TGCGCCAGCAGCCAAGAGACTCGACTTGTCACAGATACGCAGTATTTT.

A few counts support this clonotype. This chain connects TRBV7-2 to TRBJ2-7; 8 bases map to TRBD1. V dropped 6 bases and J dropped 1; count of bases not matched to a gene: 8. This CDR3 is 15 amino acids long. In germline, CDR1 is SGHTA, CDR2 FQGNSA. The chain's CDR3 is CASRRTGKGSYEQYF. DNA for the CDR3: TGTGCCAGCAGACGGACAGGGAAGGGGTCCTACGAGCAGTACTTC.

Many counts were recorded for this clonotype. V gene TRBV6-1 combines with J gene TRBJ2-3; 10 nucleotides line up with TRBD2. Germline V gives CDR1 MNHNS, CDR2 SASEGT. Trimming cost V 7 bases and J 15 bases; bases outside gene matches: 10. The CDR3 covers 12 residues. CDR3 bases: TGTGCCAGCAACACCTTCGGGACTAGCGTTTATTTT. Translated, it gives CASNTFGTSVYF.

The chain links TRBV7-2 to TRBJ2-5; TRBD2 aligns across 9 bases. The J segment lost 4 bases and the V segment lost 4 bases, leaving 7 bases of the junction unmatched. Looked up from germline, CDR1 is SGHTA and CDR2 is FQGNSA. The CDR3 is made up of 15 amino acids. Written as DNA, the CDR3 is TGTGCCAGCAGCTCTAGCGGGATCAACCGAGAGACCCAGTACTTC. Its protein product is CASSSSGINRETQYF.

This clonotype was observed many times. The CDR3, as DNA: TGCGCCAGCAGCTTGGCCGGAGGGTTGGTAGAAGCTTTCTTT. This translates into CASSLAGGLVEAFF. This rearrangement joins TRBV5-1 to TRBJ1-1; unclear D gene. CDR1 and CDR2 (germline): SGHRS, YFSETQ. Between the trimmed V and J ends, which lost 0 bases and 8 bases, there was a span of 14 bases. This CDR3 comprises 14 residues.

The J gene is TRBJ1-4, the V gene TRBV6-2 or TRBV6-3, with a possible D match to TRBD1 (5 bases). The CDR3 has 15 amino acids. Germline CDR1 and CDR2: MNHEY and SVGEGT. Trimming shortened V by 5 bases and J by 4 bases, and 14 bases separated the two germline ends. The CDR3 region has the DNA TGTGCCAGCAGTATCGGACAAGGCGTTAATGAAAAACTGTTTTTT. Translation gives CASSIGQGVNEKLFF.

This clonotype has just a few counts. This chain uses TRBV6-5 with TRBJ1-3; D is perhaps TRBD1 (6 bases). V was clipped by 5 bases and J by 4 bases, with 15 bases between them. Per germline, CDR1 MNHEY and CDR2 SVGAGI. CDR3 length: 15 residues. CDR3 in amino acids: CASSTNPGTGNTIYF. The DNA for the CDR3 is TGTGCCAGCAGTACGAACCCCGGGACAGGAAACACCATATATTTT.

This clonotype was observed at least ten times. Written as DNA, the CDR3 is TGCGCCAGCAGCTCTCCCGCTGGGGCCAACGTCCTGACTTTC. Protein: CASSSPAGANVLTF. The gene calls are TRBV5-1 and TRBJ2-6; D not resolved. Trimming left V 3 bases short and J 2 bases short, with 6 bases between. The CDR3 totals 14 residues. Germline V lookup: CDR1 SGHRS, CDR2 YFSETQ. The full variable domain, completed using reference TRBV5-1 and TRBJ2-6, is KAGVTQTPRYLIKTRGQQVTLSCSPISGHRSVSWYQQTPGQGLQFLFEYFSETQRNKGNFPGRFSGRQFSNSRSEMNVSTLELGDSALYLCASSSPAGANVLTFGAGSRLTVL.

This clonotype was detected many times. The chain combines TRBV4-3 with TRBJ2-7; 9 nucleotides line up with TRBD1. Germline V gives CDR1 LGHNA, CDR2 YSLEER. This CDR3 is 16 amino acids long. V shed 3 bases, J shed 2 bases, and the junction held 8 bases outside the gene matches. The CDR3, as DNA: TGCGCCAGCAGCCAGAGTTCGGGACAGGGCGCCTACGAGCAGTACTTC. As protein: CASSQSSGQGAYEQYF.

This chain joins TRBV14 and TRBJ1-3; D not resolved. Germline values: CDR1 SGHDN, CDR2 FVKESK. V lost 2 bases, J lost 4 bases, and 6 bases lay in between. This CDR3 is built from 13 residues. Written as DNA, the CDR3 is TGTGCCAGCAGCCAACCCGGGGGAAACACCATATATTTT. Its protein is CASSQPGGNTIYF. Based on the CDR3 plus reference TRBV14 and TRBJ1-3, the full variable domain is EAGVTQFPSHSVIEKGQTVTLRCDPISGHDNLYWYRRVMGKEIKFLLHFVKESKQDESGMPNNRFLAERTGGTYSTLKVQPAELEDSGVYFCASSQPGGNTIYFGEGSWLTVV.